This TCR beta chain was identified during a study of T cells after yellow fever vaccination. Study conclusions and caveats: Overlap between CD4 and CD8 compartments was detected for a small share of clonotypes. Post-booster samples contained most primary-vaccination clones (approximately 96% CD4, about 87% CD8).

5'RACE template switching added a universal primer site and UMIs to TCR cDNA. MiXCR was run by TCRdb on the 5' RACE reads, yielding one entry per CDR3 protein. In the table there are around 550,000 distinct CDR3 sequences, around 21% of which are singletons. Concerning this clonotype itself: Its antigen is not known.

The material sequenced was PBMCs, taken 15 days after the yellow fever booster vaccination. This sequence originates from a man aged 25-40 years who received the YFV17D yellow fever vaccine.

The CDR3 loop reads CASSLASVPEKLFF. The CDR3 region has the DNA TGTGCCAGCAGCTTAGCGTCGGTACCCGAAAAACTGTTTTTT. This chain links TRBV7-2 with TRBJ1-4; D uncertain. The CDR3 contains 14 residues. V lost 0 bases and J lost 8, with 10 bases in between. Germline loops: CDR1 SGHTA, CDR2 FQGNSA.